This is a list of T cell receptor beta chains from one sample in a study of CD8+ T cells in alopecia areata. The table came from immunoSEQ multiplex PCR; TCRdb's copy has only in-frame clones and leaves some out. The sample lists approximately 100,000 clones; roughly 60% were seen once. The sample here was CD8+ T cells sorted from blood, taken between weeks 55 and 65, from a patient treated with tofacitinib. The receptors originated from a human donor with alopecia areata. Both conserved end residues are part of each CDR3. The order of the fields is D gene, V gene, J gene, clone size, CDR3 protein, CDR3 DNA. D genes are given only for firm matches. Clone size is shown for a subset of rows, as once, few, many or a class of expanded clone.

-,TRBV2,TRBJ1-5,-,CASCRSGVSNQPQHF,TGTGCCAGCTGTCGATCAGGTGTTAGCAATCAGCCCCAGCATTTT
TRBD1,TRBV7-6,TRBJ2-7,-,CASSLGQEYEQYF,TGTGCCAGCAGCTTGGGACAGGAGTACGAGCAGTACTTC
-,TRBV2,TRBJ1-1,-,CASSRPMNTEAFF,TGTGCCAGCAGCCGGCCCATGAACACTGAAGCTTTCTTT
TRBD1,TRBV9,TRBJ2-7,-,CASSEGQGADEEQYF,TGTGCCAGCAGCGAGGGACAGGGGGCGGATGAGGAGCAGTACTTC
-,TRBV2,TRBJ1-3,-,CASSEGTGNTIYF,TGTGCCAGCAGTGAGGGGACTGGAAACACCATATATTTT
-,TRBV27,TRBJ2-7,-,CASSAGGEQYF,TGTGCCAGCAGTGCCGGGGGCGAGCAGTACTTC
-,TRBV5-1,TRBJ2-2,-,CASSYRSPPGELFF,TGCGCCAGCAGTTATCGCTCACCCCCGGGGGAGCTGTTTTTT
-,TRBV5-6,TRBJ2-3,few,CASSLGQADTQYF,TGTGCCAGCAGCCTGGGGCAGGCAGATACGCAGTATTTT
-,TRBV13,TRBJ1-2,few,CASSLGLRGDGYTF,TGTGCCAGCAGCTTAGGCCTGAGGGGGGATGGCTACACCTTC
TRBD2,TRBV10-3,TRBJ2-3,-,CAISDFGLAGNTDTQYF,TGTGCCATCAGTGATTTTGGACTAGCGGGGAACACAGATACGCAGTATTTT
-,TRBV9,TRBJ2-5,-,CASSESGAGETQYF,TGTGCCAGCAGCGAGTCGGGAGCGGGAGAGACCCAGTACTTC
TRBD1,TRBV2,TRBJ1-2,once,CASRGQDSYGYTF,TGTGCCAGCAGAGGACAGGACAGTTATGGCTACACCTTC
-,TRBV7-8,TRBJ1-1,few,CASRGENTEAFF,TGTGCCAGCAGAGGTGAGAACACTGAAGCTTTCTTT
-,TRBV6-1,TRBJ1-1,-,CASSFLGDGETEAFF,TGTGCCAGCAGTTTCCTGGGGGACGGGGAGACTGAAGCTTTCTTT
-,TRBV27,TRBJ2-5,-,CASSFAGRQETQYF,TGTGCCAGCAGTTTTGCGGGCCGCCAAGAGACCCAGTACTTC
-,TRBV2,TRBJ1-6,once,CASSVWWGAYNSPLHF,TGTGCCAGCAGTGTGTGGTGGGGCGCCTATAATTCACCCCTCCACTTT
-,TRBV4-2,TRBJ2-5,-,CASSPGGAVQETQYF,TGTGCCAGCAGCCCAGGGGGGGCGGTCCAAGAGACCCAGTACTTC
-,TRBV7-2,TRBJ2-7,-,CASSSYRDPYEQYF,TGTGCCAGCAGCTCCTACAGGGATCCCTACGAGCAGTACTTC
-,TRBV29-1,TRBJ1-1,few,CSVQQGPGTEAFF,TGCAGCGTCCAACAGGGACCGGGAACTGAAGCTTTCTTT
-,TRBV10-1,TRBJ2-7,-,CASSDSPDGEQYF,TGCGCCAGCAGTGACAGTCCCGATGGTGAGCAGTACTTC
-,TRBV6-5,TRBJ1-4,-,CASTGQTNEKLFF,TGTGCCAGCACGGGCCAGACTAATGAAAAACTGTTTTTT
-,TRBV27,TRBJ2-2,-,CASSLWADTGELFF,TGTGCCAGCAGTTTATGGGCGGACACCGGGGAGCTGTTTTTT
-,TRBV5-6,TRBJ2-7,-,CASSLEGWGTYEQYF,TGTGCCAGCAGCTTGGAGGGGTGGGGAACCTACGAGCAGTACTTC
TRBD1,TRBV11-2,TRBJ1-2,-,CASSLGQGLYYGYTF,TGTGCCAGCAGCCTGGGACAGGGGTTGTACTATGGCTACACCTTC
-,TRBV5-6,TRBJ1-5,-,CASSLGSNQPQHF,TGTGCCAGCAGCTTGGGTAGTAATCAGCCCCAGCATTTT
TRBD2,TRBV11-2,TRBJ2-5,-,CASSLLKLAEGETQYF,TGTGCCAGCAGCTTATTGAAACTAGCGGAGGGGGAGACCCAGTACTTC
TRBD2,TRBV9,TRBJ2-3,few,CASSVGGGPTDTQYF,TGTGCCAGCAGCGTGGGCGGGGGGCCTACAGATACGCAGTATTTT
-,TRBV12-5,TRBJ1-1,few,CASADDIPEAFF,TGTGCTAGTGCCGACGACATACCCGAAGCTTTCTTT
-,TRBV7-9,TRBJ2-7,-,CASSQFPSDREPYEQYF,TGTGCCAGCAGCCAATTCCCTTCAGACCGGGAACCCTACGAGCAGTACTTC
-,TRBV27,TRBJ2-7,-,CASTSGYEQYF,TGTGCCAGCACATCGGGGTACGAGCAGTACTTC
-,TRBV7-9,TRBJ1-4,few,CASSLDGLKDEKLFF,TGTGCCAGCAGCTTAGACGGCCTGAAGGACGAAAAACTGTTTTTT
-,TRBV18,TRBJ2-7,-,CASSSESYEQYF,TGTGCCAGCTCATCGGAGTCCTACGAGCAGTACTTC
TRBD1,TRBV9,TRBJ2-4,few,CASSAGQGAKNIQYF,TGTGCCAGCAGCGCTGGACAGGGAGCCAAAAACATTCAGTACTTC
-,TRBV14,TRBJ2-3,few,CASSQGGTDTQYF,TGTGCCAGCAGCCAAGGGGGGACAGATACGCAGTATTTT
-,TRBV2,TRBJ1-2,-,CASKGGDTRPSYGYTF,TGTGCCAGTAAGGGTGGGGACACGCGCCCAAGCTATGGCTACACCTTC
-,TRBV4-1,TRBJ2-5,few,CASSHHRRETQYF,TGCGCCAGCAGCCACCACAGGAGGGAGACCCAGTACTTC
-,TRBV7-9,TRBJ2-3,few,CASSLTKSTDTQYF,TGTGCCAGCAGCTTAACGAAAAGCACAGATACGCAGTATTTT
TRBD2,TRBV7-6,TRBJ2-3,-,CASSLGTSGDTQYF,TGTGCCAGCAGCCTCGGGACTAGCGGAGATACGCAGTATTTT
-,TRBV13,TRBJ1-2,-,CASSLASGSHGYTF,TGTGCCAGCAGCTTAGCTTCAGGGAGCCATGGCTACACCTTC
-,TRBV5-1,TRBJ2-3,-,CASSFDRTSTDTQYF,TGCGCCAGCAGCTTTGACCGTACTAGCACAGATACGCAGTATTTT
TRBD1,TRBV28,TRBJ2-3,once,CASRSPGGSTDTQYF,TGTGCCAGCAGATCCCCAGGGGGAAGCACAGATACGCAGTATTTT